The sample holds many counts of the clone carrying this TCR beta chain. Its specificity is unknown. This entry comes from a study of regulatory T cells in long-lasting Graves disease. Looking at the study overall: Antithyroid drugs had been taken by newly diagnosed Graves' patients for under 3 months.

Trimming pared 3 bases from V and 1 base from J, leaving 12 bases between. This CDR3 spans 15 amino acids. From germline, CDR1 is SNHLY and CDR2 FYNNEI. The study's findings and limits: Persistent Graves' cases showed lower TCR diversity than newly diagnosed cases.

Described time point: newly diagnosed GD, antithyroid drugs for less than 3 months. The TCR library was made from RNA that had been extracted from PBMCs in TRIzol. Researchers made TCR beta libraries by using iRepertoire HTBI primers and running Arm-PCR on CDR3 regions. TCRdb recomputed calls from the multiplex PCR reads with MiXCR, one row per CDR3 protein. The sample shows roughly 420,000 distinct CDR3 sequences, approximately 14% of them seen only once. The same specimen was also included in a second study, on T cells in Graves' hyperthyroidism and ophthalmopathy. This second report adds: A first-round RT-PCR of the TCR CDR3 used the HTBI primer set.

The sequence came from a woman aged 45-59 years with Graves disease. This sequence joins TRBV2 and TRBJ1-1, with unresolved D. Sequenced here: peripheral blood mononuclear cells (PBMCs), sampled at new diagnosis, from a patient treated with antithyroid drugs. Written as DNA, the CDR3 is TGTGCCAGCAGTGACAGTGGGGTTGCGAACACTGAAGCTTTCTTT. Protein: CASSDSGVANTEAFF.